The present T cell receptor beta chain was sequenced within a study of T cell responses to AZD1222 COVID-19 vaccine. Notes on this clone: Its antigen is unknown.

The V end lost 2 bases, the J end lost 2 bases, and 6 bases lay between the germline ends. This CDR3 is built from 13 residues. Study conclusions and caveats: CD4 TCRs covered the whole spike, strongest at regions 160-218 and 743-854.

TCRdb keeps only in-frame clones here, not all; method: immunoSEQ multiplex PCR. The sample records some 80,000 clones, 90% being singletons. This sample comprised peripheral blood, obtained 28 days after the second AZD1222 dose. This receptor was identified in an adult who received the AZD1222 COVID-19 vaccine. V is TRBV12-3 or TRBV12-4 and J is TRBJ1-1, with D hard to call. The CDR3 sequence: CASSLSDNTEAFF. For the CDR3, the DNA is TGTGCCAGCAGTTTAAGCGATAACACTGAAGCTTTCTTT.